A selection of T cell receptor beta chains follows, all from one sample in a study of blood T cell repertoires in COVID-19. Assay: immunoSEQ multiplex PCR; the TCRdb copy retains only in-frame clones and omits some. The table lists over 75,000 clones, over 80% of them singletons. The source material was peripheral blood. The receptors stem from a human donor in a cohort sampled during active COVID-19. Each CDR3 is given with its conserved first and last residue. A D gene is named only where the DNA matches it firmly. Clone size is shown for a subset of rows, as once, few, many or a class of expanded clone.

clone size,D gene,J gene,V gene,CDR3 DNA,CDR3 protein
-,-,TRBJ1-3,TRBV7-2,TGTGCCAGCCGGCCGGGTCCCGAAAACACCATATATTTT,CASRPGPENTIYF
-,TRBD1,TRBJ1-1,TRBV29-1,TGCAGCGTGGCGACCTTGGTGGACAGGCGAATTAGCGCGAACACTGAAGCTTTCTTT,CSVATLVDRRISANTEAFF
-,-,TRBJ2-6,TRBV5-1,TGCGCCAGCAGCTTGGGTTTCGGGGTCTCTGGGGCCAACGTCCTGACTTTC,CASSLGFGVSGANVLTF
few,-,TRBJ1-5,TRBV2,TGTGCCAGCAGGAGGGATAGCAATCAGCCCCAGCATTTT,CASRRDSNQPQHF
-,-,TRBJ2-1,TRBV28,TGTGCCAGCGCTAGCGAGAGCTCCTACAATGAGCAGTTCTTC,CASASESSYNEQFF
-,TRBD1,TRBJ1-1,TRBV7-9,TGTGCCAGTTCAACACAGGGGGCTTTTGCTTTCTTT,CASSTQGAFAFF
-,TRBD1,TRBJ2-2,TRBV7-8,TGTGCCAGCAGCTCGCGACAGGGAAACACCGGGGAGCTGTTTTTT,CASSSRQGNTGELFF
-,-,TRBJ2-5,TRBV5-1,TGCGCCAGCATCGACACACAGGGTCACCAAGAGACCCAGTACTTC,CASIDTQGHQETQYF
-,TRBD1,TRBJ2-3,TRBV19,TGTGCCAGTAGTAACAGGGGAGCTGGTACGCAGTATTTT,CASSNRGAGTQYF
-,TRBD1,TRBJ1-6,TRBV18,TGTGCCAGCTCACCGACAGGGTTTGATTCACCCCTCCACTTT,CASSPTGFDSPLHF
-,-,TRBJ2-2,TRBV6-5,TGTGCCAGCAGCCGAGGGTTGGACACCGGGGAGCTGTTTTTT,CASSRGLDTGELFF
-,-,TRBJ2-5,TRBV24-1,TGTGCCACCAGTGAGCACAGGGGCGGGGGGGAGACCCAGTACTTC,CATSEHRGGGETQYF
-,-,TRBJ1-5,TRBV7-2,TGTGCCAGCAGCTTAGCGGGAGATAGCAATCAGCCCCAGCATTTT,CASSLAGDSNQPQHF
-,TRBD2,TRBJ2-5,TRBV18,TGTGCCAGCTCACCATTCGCGGGAGCGGCCCAAGAGACCCAGTACTTC,CASSPFAGAAQETQYF
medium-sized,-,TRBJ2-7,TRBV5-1,TGCGCCAGTACCCTGGGGCAGGTGAGGAACGAGCAGTACTTC,CASTLGQVRNEQYF
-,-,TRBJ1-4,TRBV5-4,TGTGCCAGCAGCTTACAGGGTGGGCGAAATGAAAAACTGTTTTTT,CASSLQGGRNEKLFF
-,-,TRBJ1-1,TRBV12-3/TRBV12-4,TGTGCCAGCAGTTTTGATTCTGGGAGTAAAGCTTTCTTT,CASSFDSGSKAFF
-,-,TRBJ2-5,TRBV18,TGTGCCAGCTCACCCCAGGGCGGGACTTCAGAGACCCAGTACTTC,CASSPQGGTSETQYF
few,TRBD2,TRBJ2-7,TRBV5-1,TGCGCCAGCAGCTTGGTTAGCGCCGGGACTATCTCCTACGAGCAGTACTTC,CASSLVSAGTISYEQYF
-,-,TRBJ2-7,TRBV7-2,TGTGCCAGCAGCTCAGGCAGGGGGGCAACCTACGAGCAGTACTTC,CASSSGRGATYEQYF